The sample holds many counts of the clone carrying this T cell receptor beta chain. TCR beta CDR3 sequences were amplified from RNA transcripts. Using the HTBI primer set, a first-round RT-PCR was run on the TCR CDR3. TCRdb re-called the multiplex PCR reads through MiXCR, storing one row per CDR3 protein. The table records approximately 400,000 distinct CDR3 sequences, about 15% of them present only once. The data were taken from a study of T cells in Graves' hyperthyroidism and ophthalmopathy. In the study overall: Peripheral blood was secured at the point of initial diagnosis, before any treatment.

This sequence originates from a woman in her 30s with Graves' hyperthyroidism. The sample comprised blood.

CDR3 in DNA: TGTGCCAGCAGTCCCCCGGGGGGGGGCCAGGAGACCCAGTACTTC. Its translation is CASSPPGGGQETQYF. The chain employs TRBV28 and TRBJ2-5, with TRBD2 identical over 8 bases. Looked up from germline, CDR1 is MDHEN and CDR2 is SYDVKM. The trim removed 5 bases at V and 5 bases at J, leaving 10 bases unmatched. CDR3 length: 15 residues. Variable domain in full (rest from reference TRBV28 and TRBJ2-5): DVKVTQSSRYLVKRTGEKVFLECVQDMDHENMFWYRQDPGLGLRLIYFSYDVKMKEKGDIPEGYSVSREKKERFSLILESASTNQTSMYLCASSPPGGGQETQYFGPGTRLLVL.